One sample yielded the 27 T cell receptor beta chains listed below, sequenced in a study of blood T cells in healthy people across ages. The second PCR ran about 7 to 12 cycles with a sample-barcoded 5' primer and J-beta primers. TCRdb reprocessed the 5' RACE reads via MiXCR and lists one record per CDR3 protein. The data show under 1 million distinct CDR3 sequences, with more than 40% seen just once and 15% to 25% held by the top ten. The sequenced sample consisted of blood. These receptors were taken from a man in his 60s in good health.

The chain combines TRBV9 with TRBJ2-1, with TRBD2 matching over 8 bases. V was clipped by 3 bases and J by 4 bases; unmatched bases: 6. The CDR3 totals 15 residues. Germline V gene data show CDR1 as SGDLS and CDR2 as YYNGEE. CDR3 DNA sequence: TGTGCCAGCAGCGAGACGGGGGGGCGGTACAATGAGCAGTTCTTC. It specifies CASSETGGRYNEQFF.

This clonotype appeared a few times. The chain links TRBV5-1 to TRBJ2-1; 8 nucleotides agree with TRBD2. Near its end, the DNA agrees better with TRBJ2-7, so the J call may be wrong. CDR1 is SGHRS and CDR2 is YFSETQ in the germline V gene. The CDR3 covers 15 residues. Here the CDR3 DNA reads TGCGCCAGCAAGGAGCGGGGGAGCTCCTACAATGAGCAGTACTTC. This sequence encodes CASKERGSSYNEQYF.

The chain has TRBV6-2 or TRBV6-3 and TRBJ2-7; D is perhaps TRBD1 (6 bases). V gave up 8 bases and J gave up 7 bases, with 18 bases separating them. The CDR3 loop spans 13 amino acids. Germline values: CDR1 MNHEY, CDR2 SVGEGT. CDR3 amino acids: CASRPAGAREQYF. CDR3 sequence (DNA): TGTGCCAGCCGACCAGCAGGGGCGAGAGAGCAGTACTTC.

V and J are TRBV5-1 and TRBJ2-3, with 12 bases that match TRBD2. CDR1 is SGHRS and CDR2 is YFSETQ in the germline V gene. This CDR3 is built from 14 residues. The trim removed 4 bases at V and 4 bases at J, leaving 1 base unmatched. The CDR3 DNA sequence: TGCGCCAGCAGCCGACTAGCGGGGGCAGATACGCAGTATTTT. It yields the protein CASSRLAGADTQYF.

This chain links TRBV12-3 or TRBV12-4 with TRBJ2-3; TRBD2 is a possible D gene (5 bases). The length of the CDR3 is 16 residues. The germline V and J ends were trimmed by 3 bases and 1 base, with 14 bases remaining between them. The CDR3 reads CASSFGVTRGTDTQYF. For the CDR3, the DNA is TGTGCCAGCAGTTTCGGGGTTACGCGAGGCACAGATACGCAGTATTTT.

The chain recombines TRBV5-1 with TRBJ2-5, with D tentatively TRBD1 (6 bases). Trimming shortened V by 6 bases and J by 11 bases, and 23 bases separated the two germline ends. CDR3 length equals 14 residues. Germline-derived CDR1 and CDR2 are SGHRS and YFSETQ. The CDR3 DNA sequence: TGCGCCAGCACCCAGGAGCCTGGGACAATTGAGCAGTACTTC. The encoded protein is CASTQEPGTIEQYF.

This clonotype came up a few times. The chain employs TRBV25-1 and TRBJ1-1; 11 bases are a match to TRBD1. Per the germline V gene, CDR1 is MGHDK and CDR2 is SYGVNS. The CDR3 is 13 amino acids. V trimming: 8 bases; J trimming: 4 bases; junction bases outside the gene matches: 3. CDR3 sequence: CASGTGGSTEAFF. The CDR3 DNA reads TGTGCCAGCGGGACAGGGGGAAGCACTGAAGCTTTCTTT.

This clonotype was recorded only once. The V gene is TRBV14, the J gene TRBJ1-1, with TRBD1 identical over 8 bases. The V and J ends lost 0 bases and 5 bases, in that order; junction bases with no gene match: 11. Germline lookup yields CDR1 SGHDN and CDR2 FVKESK. The CDR3 sequence is 17 residues long. The CDR3, as DNA: TGTGCCAGCAGCCAAGACCTCGGGCAGGGGGCGAATACTGAAGCTTTCTTT. This sequence encodes CASSQDLGQGANTEAFF.

The chain uses TRBV3-1 and TRBJ2-2; 7 bases agree with TRBD1. Germline assignment: CDR1 LGHDT and CDR2 YNNKEL (reference sequence). There are 15 residues in the CDR3. The ends lost 1 base at V and 6 bases at J; junction bases unmatched: 5. CDR3 sequence reads: CASSQVGGLAGELFF. CDR3 DNA sequence: TGTGCCAGCAGCCAAGTAGGGGGCCTGGCCGGGGAGCTGTTTTTT. Combining the CDR3 with reference TRBV3-1 and TRBJ2-2 gives the whole variable domain DTAVSQTPKYLVTQMGNDKSIKCEQNLGHDTMYWYKQDSKKFLKIMFSYNNKELIINETVPNRFSPKSPDKAHLNLHINSLELGDSAVYFCASSQVGGLAGELFFGEGSRLTVL.

This clonotype was recorded only once. The rearrangement links TRBV4-3 to TRBJ2-7; D is undetermined. CDR3 length: 16 amino acids. Germline loops: CDR1 LGHNA, CDR2 YSLEER. V dropped 1 base and J dropped 0 bases, with 13 bases sitting between them. The CDR3: CASSQGRTRTSYEQYF. DNA of the CDR3: TGCGCCAGCAGCCAAGGGAGAACAAGGACCTCCTACGAGCAGTACTTC.

The V call is TRBV12-3 or TRBV12-4, the J call TRBJ2-3; D might be TRBD1 (6 bases). Trimming removed 8 bases at V and 4 bases at J, with 13 bases between. The CDR3 runs to 13 residues. The CDR3 sequence is CASSGGYADTQYF. The CDR3 DNA is TGTGCCAGCTCTGGGGGCTACGCAGATACGCAGTATTTT.

In the case of this clonotype: One junction end disagrees with the germline gene, perhaps due to a read error. The V gene is TRBV3-1, the J gene TRBJ1-6; weak D call: TRBD1 (6 bases). The CDR3 has 15 residues. The germline gives CDR1 LGHDT, CDR2 YNNKEL (reference sequence). In nucleotides, the CDR3 is TGTGCCAGCAGCCCAACCGGGGGCGACGGTTCACCTCTCCACTTT. Its translation is CASSPTGGDGSPLHF.

This clonotype was detected a few times. The rearrangement uses TRBV5-1 and TRBJ2-5, with D possibly matching TRBD1 (6 bases). The V gene lost 4 bases and the J gene lost 3 bases, with 16 bases spanning the gap. There are 15 residues in the CDR3. CDR1 is SGHRS, CDR2 YFSETQ, per germline. CDR3 sequence (DNA): TGCGCCAGCAGCCCACTCGGGACATCGAAAGAGACCCAGTACTTC. It specifies CASSPLGTSKETQYF.

The V call is TRBV5-1, the J call TRBJ2-7; TRBD1 matches 9 bases. Unmatched junction bases numbered 9, after V lost 4 bases and J lost 4 bases. Germline V gene data show CDR1 as SGHRS and CDR2 as YFSETQ. The CDR3 runs 15 residues. CDR3 DNA sequence: TGCGCCAGCAGCCCTATTACAGGGGGCCGGTACGAGCAGTACTTC. Translated: CASSPITGGRYEQYF. The variable domain in full, completed from reference TRBV5-1 and TRBJ2-7, reads KAGVTQTPRYLIKTRGQQVTLSCSPISGHRSVSWYQQTPGQGLQFLFEYFSETQRNKGNFPGRFSGRQFSNSRSEMNVSTLELGDSALYLCASSPITGGRYEQYFGPGTRLTVT.

V usage is TRBV18 and J usage is TRBJ1-1; D not certain. Trimming cost V 1 base and J 1 base, with 7 bases left between them. Per germline, CDR1 KGHSH and CDR2 LQKENI. This CDR3 has 14 residues. The CDR3 is CASSPLDKNTEAFF. The CDR3 DNA reads as TGTGCCAGCTCACCACTTGACAAGAACACTGAAGCTTTCTTT.

The rearrangement links TRBV18 to TRBJ2-5, with 10 bases matching TRBD2. Trimming removed 2 bases from V and 4 bases from J; junction bases left unmatched: 4. Looked up from germline, CDR1 is KGHSH and CDR2 is LQKENI. The CDR3 runs to 15 residues. The DNA for the CDR3 is TGTGCCAGCTCACCAGGAGCGGGGGGGCCAGAGACCCAGTACTTC. Its protein is CASSPGAGGPETQYF.

The chain couples TRBV30 to TRBJ1-2; D ambiguous. The V end was cut by 8 bases, the J end by 3 bases, with 16 bases between. From germline, CDR1 is GTSNPN and CDR2 SVGIG (reference sequence). This CDR3 is 13 amino acids long. CDR3 nucleotide sequence: TGTGCCCCGCGATTCCATTGGGACTATGGCTACACCTTC. Protein product: CAPRFHWDYGYTF.

CDR3 amino acids: CSARGEGVRHTQYF. The DNA of the CDR3 is TGCAGTGCTAGAGGGGAGGGGGTAAGGCATACGCAGTATTTT. The V gene is TRBV20-1, the J gene TRBJ2-3; a weak D match, TRBD2 (7 bases). CDR1 is DFQATT and CDR2 is SNEGSKA in the germline V gene (reference sequence). The CDR3 extends over 14 amino acids. The ends were cut back, 1 base at V and 7 bases at J, with 15 bases in the middle.

This clonotype appeared a few times. The chain has TRBV5-5 and TRBJ2-7, with D unresolved. Deletions cut 4 bases from V and 4 bases from J, with 15 bases between. The CDR3 spans 14 residues. CDR1 SGHKS and CDR2 YYEKEE come from the germline V gene (reference sequence). The CDR3 DNA is TGTGCCAGCAGCGTCGAGTGGAGATCTTACGAGCAGTACTTC. This sequence encodes CASSVEWRSYEQYF.

V and J are TRBV4-3 and TRBJ1-2; tentatively, D is TRBD1 (5 bases). Germline V gene data show CDR1 as LGHNA and CDR2 as YSLEER. Trimming cost V 1 base and J 2 bases, with 11 bases left between them. This CDR3 contains 15 residues. The CDR3 sequence: CASSQALGQNYGYTF. The CDR3 DNA sequence: TGCGCCAGCAGCCAAGCCCTGGGGCAAAACTATGGCTACACCTTC.

The chain combines TRBV6-1 with TRBJ1-5; D remains ambiguous. Germline V CDR1 and CDR2: MNHNS, SASEGT. The V and J ends lost 2 bases and 2 bases respectively, with 19 bases between them. The length of the CDR3 is 18 residues. CDR3 in amino acids: CASSEYGVGIGGNQPQHF. CDR3 DNA: TGTGCCAGCAGTGAATATGGTGTCGGGATAGGCGGCAATCAGCCCCAGCATTTT.

This clonotype was detected only a few times. This sequence joins TRBV28 and TRBJ2-3; D perhaps matches TRBD1 (7 bases). Trimming removed 6 bases from V and 0 bases from J, with 16 bases in between. Germline V CDR1 and CDR2: MDHEN, SYDVKM. The CDR3 extends over 16 amino acids. This chain's CDR3 is CASRNGRGASTDTQYF. As DNA, the CDR3 is TGTGCCAGCAGAAATGGCAGGGGGGCTAGCACAGATACGCAGTATTTT.

This clonotype was detected a few times. The rearrangement uses TRBV9 and TRBJ1-2; perhaps TRBD1 as D (6 bases). CDR1 is SGDLS and CDR2 is YYNGEE in the germline V gene. V was clipped by 0 bases and J by 6 bases, with 9 bases between them. The CDR3 spans 13 residues. The CDR3 region is CASSVGGAHGYTF. The CDR3, as DNA: TGTGCCAGCAGCGTAGGGGGGGCGCATGGCTACACCTTC.

The V call is TRBV5-1, the J call TRBJ2-1; 10 bases align to TRBD1. J gave up 8 bases and V 0 bases, and 5 bases lay outside the gene matches. CDR3 length equals 15 residues. Germline CDR1 reads SGHRS; CDR2 reads YFSETQ. CDR3 bases: TGCGCCAGCAGCTTGGCAGGACAGGGGGTCGATGAGCAGTTCTTC. Translation: CASSLAGQGVDEQFF.

In this sample, this clonotype turned up a few times. The chain recombines TRBV2 with TRBJ1-5; 7 bases are a match to TRBD1. This CDR3 is 14 amino acids long. V dropped 4 bases and J dropped 6; count of bases not matched to a gene: 6. Germline V gene data show CDR1 as SNHLY and CDR2 as FYNNEI. The CDR3 spells CASSVEGAGQPQHF. The CDR3 DNA sequence: TGTGCCAGCAGTGTGGAGGGGGCTGGTCAGCCCCAGCATTTT.

Only a few counts were recorded for this clonotype. This chain connects TRBV20-1 to TRBJ1-6, with D tentatively TRBD1 (5 bases). The CDR3 covers 15 residues. Germline loops: CDR1 DFQATT, CDR2 SNEGSKA (reference sequence). The V gene lost 0 bases and the J gene lost 7 bases, with 13 bases spanning the gap. The CDR3 sequence is CSARDQGLQNSPLHF. The CDR3 bases are TGCAGTGCTAGAGATCAGGGCCTTCAAAATTCACCCCTCCACTTT.

This clonotype was seen more than once but under ten times. The chain uses TRBV9 and TRBJ2-7; D is unclear. The DNA end lines up better with TRBJ2-5; the J call may be wrong. Germline loops: CDR1 SGDLS, CDR2 YYNGEE. The CDR3 is made up of 14 amino acids. CDR3 region: CASSVASRAETQYF. The CDR3 coding sequence is TGTGCCAGCAGCGTAGCGTCCCGGGCGGAGACCCAGTACTTC.